The 30 T cell receptor beta chains given below trace back to one sample, sequenced in a study of shared clonotypes between healthy human individuals. Assay used: immunoSEQ multiplex PCR; TCRdb lists only in-frame clones, some missing. This table holds 730,000 or so clones, about three quarters found once. Sequencing was performed on memory CD4+ T cells sorted from blood. The subset here: CD45RA-negative fraction. These receptors all come from a woman between 25 and 40 years old in good health.

The chain has TRBV10-3 and TRBJ1-1; D unclear. This CDR3 contains 13 residues. Trimming removed 3 bases at V and 0 bases at J, with 5 bases between. Germline V CDR1 and CDR2: ENHRY, SYGVKD. CDR3 DNA sequence: TGTGCCATCAGTGATCAGGTGAACACTGAAGCTTTCTTT. Translation: CAISDQVNTEAFF.

The chain combines TRBV5-4 with TRBJ2-1; no reliable D call. The CDR3 totals 15 residues. Germline loops: CDR1 SGHNT, CDR2 YYREEE (reference sequence). The V end lost 5 bases, the J end lost 6 bases, and 18 bases lay between the germline ends. The CDR3 nucleotides read TGTGCCAGCAGTTTTACTGGGCAACCTCCCAATGAGCAGTTCTTC. It encodes CASSFTGQPPNEQFF.

The chain employs TRBV5-1 and TRBJ2-1, with D perhaps matching TRBD2 (6 bases). The CDR3 sequence is 15 residues long. Looked up from germline, CDR1 is SGHRS and CDR2 is YFSETQ. The V end lost 4 bases, the J end lost 3 bases, and 14 bases lay between the germline ends. This CDR3 is CASSADNSGYNEQFF. The CDR3 DNA reads as TGCGCCAGCAGCGCGGACAATAGCGGCTACAATGAGCAGTTCTTC.

The chain combines TRBV9 with TRBJ2-2; D perhaps matches TRBD2 (6 bases). In germline, CDR1 is SGDLS, CDR2 YYNGEE. Trimming took 4 bases from V and 2 from J, leaving 24 bases between them. This CDR3 contains 19 residues. In DNA, the CDR3 is TGTGCCAGCAGCCCTACCCCCGTTGGTAGCGGAGGAAACACCGGGGAGCTGTTTTTT. Amino acids: CASSPTPVGSGGNTGELFF.

The chain carries TRBV11-2 and TRBJ2-7; D tentatively reads TRBD1 or TRBD2 (5 bases each). Germline loops: CDR1 SGHAT, CDR2 FQNNGV. There are 14 residues in the CDR3. Trimming took 1 base from V and 5 from J, leaving 12 bases between them. This CDR3 reads CASSLVGVVDEQYF. CDR3 nucleotides: TGTGCCAGCAGCTTAGTGGGGGTTGTAGACGAGCAGTACTTC.

A word on this clone: Other nucleotide sequences from this sample produce the same CDR3. The rearrangement uses TRBV6-6 and TRBJ1-5, with unresolved D. Trimming took 6 bases from V and 4 from J, leaving 7 bases between them. The CDR3 consists of 12 residues. CDR1 and CDR2 from the germline V gene are MNHNY and SVGAGI (reference sequence). In nucleotides, the CDR3 is TGTGCCAGCAGCAGAGAAAATCAGCCCCAGCATTTT. The encoded protein is CASSRENQPQHF.

The chain couples TRBV19 to TRBJ2-2, with TRBD2 matching over 10 bases. From germline, CDR1 is LNHDA and CDR2 SQIVND (reference sequence). The J segment lost 5 bases and the V segment lost 5 bases, leaving 5 bases of the junction unmatched. The CDR3 totals 15 residues. CDR3 residues: CASSPSGRVTGELFF. The DNA of the CDR3 is TGTGCCAGTAGTCCCAGCGGGAGGGTAACCGGGGAGCTGTTTTTT.

In regard to this clone: A read error may explain this, as a much larger clone is one base away. The chain recombines TRBV28 with TRBJ2-3; 10 bases map to TRBD2. V was pared by 4 bases and J by 0 bases, with 1 base of the junction left unmatched. Germline assignment: CDR1 MDHEN and CDR2 SYDVKM. This CDR3 contains 15 residues. The CDR3 DNA sequence: TGTGCCAGCAGTTCGACTAGCGGGAGCACAGATACGCAGTATTTT. Encoded protein: CASSSTSGSTDTQYF.

DNA for the CDR3: TGTGCCAGCAGTTATTCCGGGTACAGCAATCAGCCCCAGCATTTT. Its protein product is CASSYSGYSNQPQHF. The chain links TRBV28 to TRBJ1-5; D is ambiguous. V lost 4 bases and J lost 1, with 11 bases in between. Per germline, CDR1 MDHEN and CDR2 SYDVKM. There are 15 residues in the CDR3.

The rearrangement joins TRBV19 to TRBJ1-5; the D gene is possibly TRBD1 (5 bases). Between the trimmed V and J ends, which lost 4 bases and 4 bases, there was a span of 8 bases. Germline CDR1 is LNHDA and CDR2 is SQIVND (reference sequence). CDR3 size: 13 residues. CDR3: CASSTSGNQPQHF. DNA for the CDR3: TGTGCCAGTAGTACGTCAGGGAATCAGCCCCAGCATTTT.

This clone was observed once. This sequence joins TRBV28 and TRBJ2-7; D is uncertain. Trimming took off 5 bases at V and 4 bases at J, with 12 bases between the two ends. This CDR3 has 13 residues. Germline V gene sequence: CDR1 MDHEN, CDR2 SYDVKM. The DNA of the CDR3 is TGTGCCAGCAGTCAACAAAGGGATTACGAGCAGTACTTC. It is translated as CASSQQRDYEQYF.

The V gene is TRBV7-6, the J gene TRBJ2-1, with 13 bases identical to TRBD2. The CDR3 runs to 18 residues. The germline gives CDR1 SGHVS, CDR2 FNYEAQ. V trimming: 5 bases; J trimming: 1 base; junction bases outside the gene matches: 8. CDR3 loop: CASSPGLAGIVSYNEQFF. As DNA, the CDR3 is TGTGCCAGCAGCCCGGGACTAGCGGGAATAGTATCCTACAATGAGCAGTTCTTC.

V usage is TRBV9 and J usage is TRBJ2-1; D is perhaps TRBD1 (5 bases). V dropped 0 bases and J dropped 0 bases, with 10 bases sitting between them. The CDR3 extends over 16 amino acids. Germline lookup yields CDR1 SGDLS and CDR2 YYNGEE. The CDR3 nucleotides read TGTGCCAGCAGCGTAGGGACACCCAGCTCCTACAATGAGCAGTTCTTC. Amino acids: CASSVGTPSSYNEQFF. The full variable domain, with the rest looked up from reference TRBV9 and TRBJ2-1, is DSGVTQTPKHLITATGQRVTLRCSPRSGDLSVYWYQQSLDQGLQFLIQYYNGEERAKGNILERFSAQQFPDLHSELNLSSLELGDSALYFCASSVGTPSSYNEQFFGPGTRLTVL.

The rearrangement uses TRBV4-2 and TRBJ2-7; 9 bases map to TRBD1. J lost 4 bases, V lost 4 bases, and 8 bases had no gene match. CDR3 size: 15 residues. Germline-derived CDR1 and CDR2 are LGHNA and YNFKEQ. As DNA, the CDR3 is TGTGCCAGCAGCCCCGACAGGGGGTTCGGGTACGAGCAGTACTTC. This gives the protein CASSPDRGFGYEQYF.

The count of this clone is one. V gene TRBV4-1 combines with J gene TRBJ2-7, with 8 bases aligning to TRBD1. Germline V gives CDR1 MGHRA, CDR2 YSYEKL. The CDR3 length is 17 residues. Trimming took 2 bases from V and 2 from J; bases not matched to a gene: 11. As DNA, the CDR3 is TGCGCCAGCAGCCAAAGAACTGGGACAGGTCTTACCTACGAGCAGTACTTC. Amino acid sequence: CASSQRTGTGLTYEQYF.

The chain employs TRBV28 and TRBJ2-7; D gene uncertain. This CDR3 spans 13 amino acids. Looked up from germline, CDR1 is MDHEN and CDR2 is SYDVKM. The V and J ends lost 6 bases and 2 bases respectively, with 11 bases between them. CDR3 sequence reads: CASRTQDPYEQYF. CDR3 coding DNA: TGTGCCAGCAGAACTCAGGACCCCTACGAGCAGTACTTC.

This clone was observed a single time. This chain joins TRBV11-2 and TRBJ2-3, with 8 bases that match TRBD2. This CDR3 has 15 residues. Germline CDR1 reads SGHAT; CDR2 reads FQNNGV. V lost 7 bases and J lost 3; bases outside the gene matches: 9. CDR3 protein: CASNRSGEKTDTQYF. In nucleotides, the CDR3 is TGTGCCAGCAACCGTAGCGGGGAGAAAACAGATACGCAGTATTTT.

The chain has TRBV7-9 and TRBJ1-1; no definite D call. The CDR3 consists of 12 residues. Germline V lookup: CDR1 SEHNR, CDR2 FQNEAQ (reference sequence). The V end lost 3 bases, the J end lost 8 bases, and 10 bases lay between the germline ends. Written as DNA, the CDR3 is TGTGCCAGCAGCTTTCACACGGCCGAAGCTTTCTTT. Translation gives CASSFHTAEAFF.

This chain connects TRBV7-6 to TRBJ2-7; 9 bases align to TRBD2. Germline V CDR1 and CDR2: SGHVS, FNYEAQ. Trimming at V came to 0 bases and at J to 3 bases, leaving 9 bases not matched to a gene. The CDR3 consists of 17 residues. The CDR3 DNA reads TGTGCCAGCAGCTTAGCAGCTAGCGGGACCCCGCTCTACGAGCAGTACTTC. It encodes CASSLAASGTPLYEQYF.

The genes are TRBV28 and TRBJ1-5; no reliable D call. V was trimmed by 5 bases and J by 5 bases, leaving 22 bases between them. Germline values: CDR1 MDHEN, CDR2 SYDVKM. This CDR3 region has 17 residues. The CDR3 coding sequence is TGTGCCAGCAGTCTCCGCTCACACGACCAGCGATATCAGCCCCAGCATTTT. Protein product: CASSLRSHDQRYQPQHF.

Notes on this clone: Only one base separates this from a far larger clonotype, so it likely reflects a read error. CDR3 sequence: CASSLQGDYGYTF. The CDR3, as DNA: TGTGCCAGCAGCTTGCAGGGAGACTATGGCTACACCTTC. This chain links TRBV5-5 with TRBJ1-2; D possibly corresponds to TRBD1 (5 bases). The CDR3 is 13 amino acids. Germline assignment: CDR1 SGHKS and CDR2 YYEKEE (reference sequence). Trimming took 1 base from V and 3 from J, leaving 7 bases between them. Looking up the rest from reference TRBV5-5 and TRBJ1-2 gives the full variable domain: DAGVTQSPTHLIKTRGQQVTLRCSPISGHKSVSWYQQVLGQGPQFIFQYYEKEERGRGNFPDRFSARQFPNYSSELNVNALLLGDSALYLCASSLQGDYGYTFGSGTRLTVV.

The chain links TRBV27 to TRBJ1-1; D uncertain. The CDR3 is made up of 13 amino acids. Deletions cut 1 base from V and 11 bases from J, with 14 bases between. Germline V gene data show CDR1 as MNHEY and CDR2 as SMNVEV (reference sequence). The DNA of the CDR3 is TGTGCCAGCAGTTTATACCCCCCCTCCAGGGCTTTCTTT. Translated, it gives CASSLYPPSRAFF.

V gene TRBV13 combines with J gene TRBJ2-2; D gene uncertain. CDR1 is PRHDT, CDR2 FYEKMQ, per germline (reference sequence). V lost 6 bases and J 1 base, leaving 9 bases between the germline ends. The length of the CDR3 is 14 residues. CDR3 coding DNA: TGTGCCAGCAGGTCGGTGCGGAACACCGGGGAGCTGTTTTTT. It is translated as CASRSVRNTGELFF. Filled out from reference TRBV13 and TRBJ2-2, the complete variable domain reads AAGVIQSPRHLIKEKRETATLKCYPIPRHDTVYWYQQGPGQDPQFLISFYEKMQSDKGSIPDRFSAQQFSDYHSELNMSSLELGDSALYFCASRSVRNTGELFFGEGSRLTVL.

The chain recombines TRBV12-1 with TRBJ2-1. TRBV12-1 is shown as a pseudogene. The CDR3 loop spans 11 amino acids. In DNA, the CDR3 is TGTGCCAGCAGCTTTGATAATGAGCAGTTCTTC. Translating gives CASSFDNEQFF.

The rearrangement links TRBV7-9 to TRBJ1-2; a weak D match, TRBD1 (5 bases). CDR1 SEHNR and CDR2 FQNEAQ come from the germline V gene (reference sequence). The ends were cut back, 3 bases at V and 2 bases at J, with 13 bases in the middle. This CDR3 has 15 residues. The CDR3 loop is CASSFLPGTNYGYTF. DNA for the CDR3: TGTGCCAGCAGCTTCCTTCCCGGGACGAACTATGGCTACACCTTC.

This clone showed up just once. The gene calls are TRBV28 and TRBJ2-2, with D unclear. Between the trimmed V and J ends, which lost 2 bases and 5 bases, there was a span of 6 bases. CDR1 is MDHEN and CDR2 is SYDVKM in the germline V gene. The CDR3 contains 13 residues. CDR3 in amino acids: CASSLVGTGELFF. DNA of the CDR3: TGTGCCAGCAGTTTAGTGGGGACCGGGGAGCTGTTTTTT.

The V gene is TRBV28, the J gene TRBJ2-1, with 9 bases fitting TRBD2. Germline V gene lookup returns CDR1 MDHEN and CDR2 SYDVKM. The ends lost 3 bases at V and 15 bases at J; junction bases unmatched: 9. The CDR3 is made up of 13 amino acids. CDR3 DNA sequence: TGTGCCAGCAGTTTCGGTCTAGCGGGATTTTGGTTCTTC. Translating gives CASSFGLAGFWFF.

This clone appeared a few times. The V gene is TRBV4-2, the J gene TRBJ2-6; D perhaps matches TRBD1 (5 bases). Germline V CDR1 and CDR2: LGHNA, YNFKEQ. V lost 4 bases to trimming and J lost 0 bases, with 19 bases between them. The CDR3 contains 19 residues. The CDR3 region has the DNA TGTGCCAGCAGCCCCCAATCGGCCACAGGCAGCTCTGGGGCCAACGTCCTGACTTTC. It yields the protein CASSPQSATGSSGANVLTF.

The rearrangement links TRBV2 to TRBJ1-5; D might be TRBD1 (5 bases). The V gene's germline CDR1 is SNHLY and CDR2 FYNNEI. V was cut by 5 bases and J by 7 bases, with 18 bases left in between. The CDR3 spans 15 residues. This chain's CDR3 is CASSQDTSRGQPQHF. CDR3 in DNA: TGTGCCAGCAGTCAGGACACGTCTCGGGGACAGCCCCAGCATTTT.

On this clone: This same CDR3 is encoded by further DNA sequences in the sample. The chain carries TRBV5-1 and TRBJ2-7, with 7 nucleotides matching TRBD1. The V and J ends lost 0 bases and 0 bases, in that order; junction bases with no gene match: 3. Germline V gene sequence: CDR1 SGHRS, CDR2 YFSETQ. The CDR3 spans 15 residues. The CDR3 DNA reads TGCGCCAGCAGCTTGGGGGACAGAGACTCCTACGAGCAGTACTTC. Its protein product is CASSLGDRDSYEQYF.